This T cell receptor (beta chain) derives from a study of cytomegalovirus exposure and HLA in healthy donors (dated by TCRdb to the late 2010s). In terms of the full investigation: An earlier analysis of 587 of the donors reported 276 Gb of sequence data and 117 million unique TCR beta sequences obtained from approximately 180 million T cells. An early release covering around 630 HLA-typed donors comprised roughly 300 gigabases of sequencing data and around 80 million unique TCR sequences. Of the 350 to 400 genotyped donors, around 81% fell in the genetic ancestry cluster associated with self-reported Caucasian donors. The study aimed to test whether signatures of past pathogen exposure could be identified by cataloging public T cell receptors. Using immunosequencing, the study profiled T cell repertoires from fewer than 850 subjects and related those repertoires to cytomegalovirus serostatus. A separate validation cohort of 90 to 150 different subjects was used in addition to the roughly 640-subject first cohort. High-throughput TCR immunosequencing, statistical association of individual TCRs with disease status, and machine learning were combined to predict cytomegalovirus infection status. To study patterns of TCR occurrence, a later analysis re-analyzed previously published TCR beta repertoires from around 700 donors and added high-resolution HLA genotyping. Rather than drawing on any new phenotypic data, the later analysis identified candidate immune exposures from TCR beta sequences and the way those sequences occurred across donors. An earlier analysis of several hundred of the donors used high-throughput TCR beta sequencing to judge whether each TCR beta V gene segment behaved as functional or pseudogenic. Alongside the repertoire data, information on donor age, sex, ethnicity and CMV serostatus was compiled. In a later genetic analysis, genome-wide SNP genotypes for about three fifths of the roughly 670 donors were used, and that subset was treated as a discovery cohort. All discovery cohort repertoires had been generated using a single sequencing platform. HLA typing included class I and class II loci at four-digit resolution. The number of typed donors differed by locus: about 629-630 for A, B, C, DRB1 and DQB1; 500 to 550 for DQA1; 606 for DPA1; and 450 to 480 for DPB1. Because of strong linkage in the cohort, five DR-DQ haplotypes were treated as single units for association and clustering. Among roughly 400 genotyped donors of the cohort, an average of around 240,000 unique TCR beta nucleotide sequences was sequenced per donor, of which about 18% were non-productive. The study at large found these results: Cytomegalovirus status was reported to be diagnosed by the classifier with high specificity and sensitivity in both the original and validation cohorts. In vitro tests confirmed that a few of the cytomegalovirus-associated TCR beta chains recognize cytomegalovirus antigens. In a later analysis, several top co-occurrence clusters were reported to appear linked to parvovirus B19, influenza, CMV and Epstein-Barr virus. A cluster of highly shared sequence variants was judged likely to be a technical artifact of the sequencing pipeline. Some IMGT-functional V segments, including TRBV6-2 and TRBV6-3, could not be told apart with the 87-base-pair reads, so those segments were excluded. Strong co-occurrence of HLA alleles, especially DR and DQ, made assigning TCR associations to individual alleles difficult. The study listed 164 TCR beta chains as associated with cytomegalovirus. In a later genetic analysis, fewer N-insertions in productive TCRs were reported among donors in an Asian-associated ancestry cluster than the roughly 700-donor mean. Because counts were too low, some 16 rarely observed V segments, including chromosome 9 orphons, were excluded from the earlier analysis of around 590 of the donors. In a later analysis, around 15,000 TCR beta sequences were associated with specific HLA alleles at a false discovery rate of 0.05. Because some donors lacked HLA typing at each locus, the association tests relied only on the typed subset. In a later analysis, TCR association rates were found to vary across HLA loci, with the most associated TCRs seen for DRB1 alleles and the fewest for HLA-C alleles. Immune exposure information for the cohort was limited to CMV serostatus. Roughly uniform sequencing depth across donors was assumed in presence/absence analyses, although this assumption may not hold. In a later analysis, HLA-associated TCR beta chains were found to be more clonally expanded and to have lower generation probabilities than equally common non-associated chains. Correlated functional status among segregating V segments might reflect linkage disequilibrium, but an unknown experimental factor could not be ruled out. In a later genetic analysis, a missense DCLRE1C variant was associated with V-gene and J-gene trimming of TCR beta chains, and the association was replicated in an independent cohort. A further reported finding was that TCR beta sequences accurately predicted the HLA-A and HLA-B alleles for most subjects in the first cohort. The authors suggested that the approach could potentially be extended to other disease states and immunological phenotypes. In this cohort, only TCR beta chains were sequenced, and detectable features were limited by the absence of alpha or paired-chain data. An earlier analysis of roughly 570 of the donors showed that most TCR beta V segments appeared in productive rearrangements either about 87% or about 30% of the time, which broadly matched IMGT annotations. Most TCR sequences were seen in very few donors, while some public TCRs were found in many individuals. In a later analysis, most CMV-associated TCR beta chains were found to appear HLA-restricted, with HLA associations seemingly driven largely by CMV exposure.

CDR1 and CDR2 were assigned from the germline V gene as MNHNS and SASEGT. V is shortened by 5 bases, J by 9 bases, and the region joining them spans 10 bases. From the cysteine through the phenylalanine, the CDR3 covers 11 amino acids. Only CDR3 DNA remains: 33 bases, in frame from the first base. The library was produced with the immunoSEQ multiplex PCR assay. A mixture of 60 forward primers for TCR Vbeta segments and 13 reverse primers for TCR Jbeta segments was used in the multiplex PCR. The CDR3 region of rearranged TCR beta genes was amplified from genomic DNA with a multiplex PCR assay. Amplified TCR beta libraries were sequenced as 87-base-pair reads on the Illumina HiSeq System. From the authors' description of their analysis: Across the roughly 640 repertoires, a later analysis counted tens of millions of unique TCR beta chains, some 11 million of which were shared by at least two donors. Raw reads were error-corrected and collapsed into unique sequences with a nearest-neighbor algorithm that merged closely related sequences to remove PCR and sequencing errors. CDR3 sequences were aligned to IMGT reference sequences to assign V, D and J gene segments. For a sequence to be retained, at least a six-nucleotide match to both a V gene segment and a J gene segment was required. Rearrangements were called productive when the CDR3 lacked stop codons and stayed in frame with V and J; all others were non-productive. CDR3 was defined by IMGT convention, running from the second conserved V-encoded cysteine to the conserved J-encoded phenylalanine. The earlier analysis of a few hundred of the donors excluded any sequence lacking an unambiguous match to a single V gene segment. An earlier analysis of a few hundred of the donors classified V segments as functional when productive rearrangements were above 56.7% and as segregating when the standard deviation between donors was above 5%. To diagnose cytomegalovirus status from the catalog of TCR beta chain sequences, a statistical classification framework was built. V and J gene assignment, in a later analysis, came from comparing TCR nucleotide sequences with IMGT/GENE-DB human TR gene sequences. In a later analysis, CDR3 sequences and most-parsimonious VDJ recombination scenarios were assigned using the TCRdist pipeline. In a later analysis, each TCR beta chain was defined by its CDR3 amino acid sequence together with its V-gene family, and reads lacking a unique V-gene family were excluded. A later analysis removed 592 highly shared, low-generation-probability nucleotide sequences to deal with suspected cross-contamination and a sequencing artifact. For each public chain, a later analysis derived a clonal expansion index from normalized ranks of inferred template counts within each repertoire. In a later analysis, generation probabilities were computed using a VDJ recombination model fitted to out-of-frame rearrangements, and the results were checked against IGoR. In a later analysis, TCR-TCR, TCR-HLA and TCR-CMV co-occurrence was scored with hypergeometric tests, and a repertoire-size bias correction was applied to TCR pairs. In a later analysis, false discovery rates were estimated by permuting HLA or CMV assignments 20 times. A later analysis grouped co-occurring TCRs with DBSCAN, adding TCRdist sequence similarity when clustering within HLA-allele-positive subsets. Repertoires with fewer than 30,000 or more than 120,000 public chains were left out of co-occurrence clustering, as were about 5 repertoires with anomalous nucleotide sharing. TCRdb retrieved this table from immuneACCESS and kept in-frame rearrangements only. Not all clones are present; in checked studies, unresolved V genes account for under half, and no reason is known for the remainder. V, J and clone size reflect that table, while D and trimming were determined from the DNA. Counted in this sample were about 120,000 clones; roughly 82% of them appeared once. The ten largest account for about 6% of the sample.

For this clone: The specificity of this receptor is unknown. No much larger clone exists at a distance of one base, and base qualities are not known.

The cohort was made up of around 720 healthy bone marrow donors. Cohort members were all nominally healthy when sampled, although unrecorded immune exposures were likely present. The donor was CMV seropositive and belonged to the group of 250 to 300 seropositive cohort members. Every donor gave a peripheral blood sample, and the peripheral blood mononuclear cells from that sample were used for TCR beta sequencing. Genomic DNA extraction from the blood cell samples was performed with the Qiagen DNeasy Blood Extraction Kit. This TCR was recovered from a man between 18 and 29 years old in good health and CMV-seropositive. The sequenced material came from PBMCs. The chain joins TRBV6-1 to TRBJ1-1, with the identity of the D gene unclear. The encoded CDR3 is CASSPGSKAFF. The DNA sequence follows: TGTGCCAGCAGTCCGGGATCGAAAGCTTTCTTT.